The next 17 T cell receptor beta chains were all read from a single sample in a study of spatial heterogeneity in lung cancer. Time point denoted: sample taken at primary tumor resection. The study sequenced unsorted whole RNA from tumor, nontumor lung or frozen PBMC. MiXCR was run by TCRdb on the 5' RACE reads, yielding one entry per CDR3 protein. The profile shows tens of thousands of distinct CDR3 sequences, over 9.5% of them singletons. The source material was PBMCs, sampled at surgery. These receptors originate from a male donor with early-stage non-small cell lung cancer.

Note on this clonotype: One end of the junction fails to match germline, which may point to a read error. The rearrangement joins TRBV24-1 to TRBJ2-7; TRBD1 is a possible D gene (5 bases). The CDR3 consists of 15 residues. Per the germline V gene, CDR1 is KGHDR and CDR2 is SFDVKD. For the CDR3, the DNA is TGTGCCACCATGCCAGATAGGCAGCAGGGCAACGAGAAGTACTTC. Encoded protein: CATMPDRQQGNEKYF.

V gene TRBV5-1 combines with J gene TRBJ2-5, with a possible D match to TRBD2 (6 bases). The germline CDR1 and CDR2 sequences are SGHRS and YFSETQ. Trimming pared 0 bases from V and 5 bases from J, leaving 17 bases between. The length of the CDR3 is 16 residues. The CDR3 region has the DNA TGCGCCAGCAGCTTGGCCGAGGACGGGAGCGGGGAGACCCAGTACTTC. Its protein is CASSLAEDGSGETQYF.

The chain combines TRBV6-2 or TRBV6-3 with TRBJ1-6; 9 positions agree with TRBD1. Germline loops: CDR1 MNHEY, CDR2 SVGEGT. This CDR3 region has 14 residues. J was trimmed by 9 bases and V by 6 bases; bases with no gene match: 6. In DNA form, the CDR3 reads TGTGCCAGCAGCCAGGGACAGGGATTTTCACCCCTCCACTTT. As protein: CASSQGQGFSPLHF.

This clonotype has just a few counts. The chain joins TRBV28 to TRBJ2-5, with TRBD2 matching 11 bases. This CDR3 contains 15 residues. V lost 5 bases, J lost 2 bases, and 4 bases stayed unmatched. Germline-derived CDR1 and CDR2 are MDHEN and SYDVKM. DNA of the CDR3: TGTGCCAGCAGTATAACTAGCGGGGGACAAGAGACCCAGTACTTC. It yields the protein CASSITSGGQETQYF.

This clonotype showed up many times. The chain couples TRBV7-3 to TRBJ2-3; D is uncertain. Germline CDR1 reads SGHTA; CDR2 reads FQGTGA. The CDR3 spans 14 residues. The V and J ends lost 0 bases and 1 base respectively, with 5 bases between them. The CDR3 region is CASSLTGGTDTQYF. The CDR3 DNA sequence: TGTGCCAGCAGCTTAACCGGTGGCACAGATACGCAGTATTTT.

A few counts support this clonotype. This chain uses TRBV4-3 with TRBJ2-5, with TRBD2 as a possible D gene (5 bases). The CDR3 extends over 14 amino acids. Trimming cost V 0 bases and J 5 bases, with 10 bases left between them. Germline V lookup: CDR1 LGHNA, CDR2 YSLEER. The CDR3 nucleotides read TGCGCCAGCAGCCAAGATACTAGTCGGGAGACCCAGTACTTC. Amino acid sequence: CASSQDTSRETQYF.

In this sample, this clonotype turned up a few times. This chain joins TRBV11-2 and TRBJ2-1; D not certain. CDR1 is SGHAT and CDR2 is FQNNGV in the germline V gene. V lost 5 bases and J lost 8, with 13 bases in between. The CDR3 has 13 amino acids. The CDR3 sequence: CASSPRPTDEQFF. Here the CDR3 DNA reads TGTGCCAGCAGCCCCAGACCGACGGATGAGCAGTTCTTC.

This clonotype was found many times. The chain employs TRBV7-2 and TRBJ2-3; the match to TRBD1 covers 9 bases. Germline CDR1 is SGHTA and CDR2 is FQGNSA. The CDR3 consists of 16 residues. J lost 1 base, V lost 5 bases, and 7 bases had no gene match. The CDR3 nucleotides are TGTGCCAGCAGCCCCACAGGGGGCTACGGCACAGATACGCAGTATTTT. Its translation: CASSPTGGYGTDTQYF.

The CDR3 DNA follows: TGTGCCAGCAGAGTGACAGGCGGCTCTTTTCAGCCCCAGCATTTT. It yields the protein CASRVTGGSFQPQHF. The J gene is TRBJ1-5, the V gene TRBV6-2 or TRBV6-3; a weak D match, TRBD1 (6 bases). Per germline, CDR1 MNHEY and CDR2 SVGEGT. V lost 6 bases and J lost 6, with 18 bases in between. This CDR3 has 15 residues.

This clonotype has at least ten counts. The chain links TRBV28 to TRBJ2-2; D ambiguous. The CDR3 loop spans 14 amino acids. The V end was cut by 6 bases, the J end by 10 bases, with 18 bases between. CDR1 and CDR2 (germline): MDHEN, SYDVKM. The CDR3 bases are TGTGCCAGCAGAATTGTAAACGGTTTATCGGAGCTGTTTTTT. It yields the protein CASRIVNGLSELFF.

This sequence joins TRBV28 and TRBJ2-2; no clear D gene. This CDR3 region has 14 residues. The germline CDR1 and CDR2 sequences are MDHEN and SYDVKM. Trimming stripped 2 bases from V and 4 bases from J, with 8 bases between. The CDR3 nucleotides are TGTGCCAGCAGTTTACAAGGGCCCACCGGGGAGCTGTTTTTT. It codes for CASSLQGPTGELFF.

This clonotype was seen a few times. This chain uses TRBV21-1 with TRBJ2-1; the DNA was not compared with TRBD1, the D call given in the table. TRBV21-1 is marked as a pseudogene. This CDR3 is built from 14 residues. In DNA, the CDR3 is TGTGCCAGCAGCGCGAGACAGGGGGACAATGAGCAGTTCTTC. Its translation is CASSARQGDNEQFF.

This chain links TRBV29-1 with TRBJ1-4, with D unclear. The germline V gene encodes CDR1 SQVTM and CDR2 ANQGSEA. The V end lost 6 bases, the J end lost 8 bases, and 13 bases lay between the germline ends. The CDR3 spans 12 residues. This chain's CDR3 is CSVPRADEKLFF. Here the CDR3 DNA reads TGCAGCGTACCGAGGGCCGACGAAAAACTGTTTTTT.

This clonotype was recorded at least ten times. CDR3 DNA sequence: TGCAGCGTTGAAGATCTAAGGGTCTATGGCTACACCTTC. Its protein product is CSVEDLRVYGYTF. The chain links TRBV29-1 to TRBJ1-2, with no clear D. Trimming pared 0 bases from V and 4 bases from J, leaving 9 bases between. Germline-derived CDR1 and CDR2 are SQVTM and ANQGSEA. The CDR3 has 13 residues.

This clonotype was observed a few times. The chain recombines TRBV12-3 or TRBV12-4 with TRBJ2-5, with D maybe TRBD2 (6 bases). The V end lost 6 bases, the J end lost 2 bases, and 13 bases lay between the germline ends. This CDR3 has 14 residues. CDR3 amino acids: CASRSTGEQETQYF. The CDR3 nucleotides are TGTGCCAGCAGGTCAACGGGGGAGCAAGAGACCCAGTACTTC.

This clonotype was detected only a few times. The chain employs TRBV7-2 and TRBJ1-1; the match to TRBD1 covers 8 bases. Germline V gene sequence: CDR1 SGHTA, CDR2 FQGNSA. The V and J ends lost 2 bases and 0 bases, in that order; junction bases with no gene match: 11. The CDR3 contains 18 residues. The CDR3, as DNA: TGTGCCAGCAGCTTAAGTTGGAGACAGGGGTTAATGAACACTGAAGCTTTCTTT. Its translation: CASSLSWRQGLMNTEAFF.

The chain uses TRBV7-2 and TRBJ1-6; D is possibly TRBD1 (5 bases). Trimming shortened V by 5 bases and J by 2 bases, and 13 bases separated the two germline ends. There are 16 residues in the CDR3. Germline CDR1 SGHTA, CDR2 FQGNSA. CDR3 amino acids: CASSPLGGAYNSPLHF. CDR3 nucleotide sequence: TGTGCCAGCAGCCCCTTGGGAGGGGCCTATAATTCACCCCTCCACTTT.